The rows below give T cell receptor beta chains drawn from one sample of a study of blood T cell repertoires in COVID-19. Sequencing was performed with immunoSEQ multiplex PCR; in TCRdb, only in-frame clones are kept and a portion is missing. The data hold tens of thousands of clones, with around 90% observed a single time. Sample: peripheral blood. These receptors were taken from a human donor in a cohort sampled during active COVID-19. Both conserved end residues are part of each CDR3. D genes are given only for firm matches. The size entry is marked missing in some rows and otherwise reads once, few, many or a size class.

size: -
V: TRBV3-1/TRBV3-2
J: TRBJ1-1
D: -
DNA: TGTGCCAGCAGCCAAGATGCGGGGGGCGGACCAGCTTTCTTT
CDR3: CASSQDAGGGPAFF

size: -
V: TRBV5-6
J: TRBJ2-5
D: -
DNA: TGTGCCAGCCTCAGGTCGGGGTTGGAAGCCCAGTACTTC
CDR3: CASLRSGLEAQYF

size: -
V: TRBV19
J: TRBJ2-7
D: -
DNA: TGTGCCAGTAGTTCCGAGTCCTACGAGCAGTACTTC
CDR3: CASSSESYEQYF

size: few
V: TRBV30
J: TRBJ1-5
D: -
DNA: TGTGCCTGGAGTGTATACACAGTAGATCAGCCCCAGCATTTT
CDR3: CAWSVYTVDQPQHF

size: -
V: TRBV5-6
J: TRBJ1-1
D: TRBD1
DNA: TGTGCCAGCAGCGGCCCGGGACAGGGGGTTGCGAACACTGAAGCTTTCTTT
CDR3: CASSGPGQGVANTEAFF

size: -
V: TRBV4-1
J: TRBJ2-1
D: TRBD2
DNA: TGCGCCAGCAGCCAAGACCGCCGATCTAGCGGGACTTCATACAATGAGCAGTTCTTC
CDR3: CASSQDRRSSGTSYNEQFF

size: -
V: TRBV7-2
J: TRBJ2-7
D: TRBD2
DNA: TGTGCCAGCAGCTTAGAAGGGACTAGCGGGAGGTACGAGCAGTACTTC
CDR3: CASSLEGTSGRYEQYF

size: -
V: TRBV3-1/TRBV3-2
J: TRBJ2-7
D: -
DNA: TGTGCCAGCAGCCAAGATGGCCAGCGGAGCTCCTACGAGCAGTACTTC
CDR3: CASSQDGQRSSYEQYF

size: -
V: TRBV7-3
J: TRBJ2-2
D: -
DNA: TGTGCCAGCAGCTTAGACTTCAGCATTAACACCGGGGAGCTGTTTTTT
CDR3: CASSLDFSINTGELFF

size: -
V: TRBV7-9
J: TRBJ2-2
D: TRBD2
DNA: TGTGCCAGCAGTCGGACTAGCGGGATAGTCGGGGAGCTGTTTTTT
CDR3: CASSRTSGIVGELFF

size: -
V: TRBV5-6
J: TRBJ2-2
D: -
DNA: TGTGCCAGCAACGCTGGGGGGAACGGGGAGCTGTTTTTT
CDR3: CASNAGGNGELFF

size: -
V: TRBV7-2
J: TRBJ2-7
D: TRBD1
DNA: TGTGCCAGCAGCGCGTCGGGACAGGGGGCGTACGAGCAGTACTTC
CDR3: CASSASGQGAYEQYF

size: -
V: TRBV6-6
J: TRBJ2-1
D: TRBD2
DNA: TGTGCCAGCAGGCCCTGGGCTAGCGGGAGCAATGAGCAGTTCTTC
CDR3: CASRPWASGSNEQFF

size: -
V: TRBV30
J: TRBJ1-2
D: -
DNA: TGTGCCTGGAGCCTTTCAGGGGCCAGCTATGGCTACACCTTC
CDR3: CAWSLSGASYGYTF

size: -
V: TRBV3-1/TRBV3-2
J: TRBJ1-1
D: -
DNA: TGTGCCAGCAGCCAATACGTAGAGCTTGAAGCTTTCTTT
CDR3: CASSQYVELEAFF

size: -
V: TRBV2
J: TRBJ2-2
D: TRBD2
DNA: TGTGCCAGCAGCCCCGGCAGGCTAGCGGGATATACCGGGGAGCTGTTTTTT
CDR3: CASSPGRLAGYTGELFF

size: -
V: TRBV6-4
J: TRBJ2-7
D: -
DNA: TGTGCCAGCAGACCACAGGGAAAGGACGACGAGCAGTACTTC
CDR3: CASRPQGKDDEQYF

size: -
V: TRBV2
J: TRBJ1-2
D: -
DNA: TGTGCCAGCAGGGACAGCTACTATGGCTACACCTTC
CDR3: CASRDSYYGYTF

size: few
V: TRBV30
J: TRBJ2-2
D: TRBD2
DNA: TGTGCCTGGAGTCCACTAGCGGGAGCCGGGGAGCTGTTTTTT
CDR3: CAWSPLAGAGELFF

size: -
V: TRBV5-5
J: TRBJ2-5
D: -
DNA: TGTGCCAGCAGCTTGGAGCTAGAAAGGACCCAGTACTTC
CDR3: CASSLELERTQYF

size: -
V: TRBV14
J: TRBJ2-1
D: -
DNA: TGTGCCAGCAGCCTCACCCCTGGAGGGGAGCAGTTCTTC
CDR3: CASSLTPGGEQFF